What follows is one T cell receptor beta chain and its context. V shed 2 bases and J 5 bases; nucleotides not matched to a gene: 5. Germline lookup yields CDR1 SGHVS and CDR2 FQNEAQ. This CDR3 is built from 15 residues. TCRdb's table, derived via immunoSEQ multiplex PCR, lists solely in-frame clones and lacks some. This repertoire shows nearly 55,000 clones, roughly 80% found once; its top ten account for roughly 8.1%. The sample is drawn from a study of T cell clones after liver transplantation. The origin of this receptor is a human donor who received a liver transplant. This chain links TRBV7-8 with TRBJ2-5; 10 bases are a match to TRBD1. The specimen was CD4+ T cells from blood, collected before liver transplant. This chain's CDR3 is CASSLRQGARETQYF. In DNA, the CDR3 is TGTGCCAGCAGCTTACGACAGGGGGCGAGGGAGACCCAGTACTTC.